The 31 T cell receptor beta chains presented below share a single source sample, sequenced in a study of blood T cell repertoires in COVID-19. Clones were sequenced by immunoSEQ multiplex PCR, and TCRdb holds only the in-frame ones, with some missing. The table records some 23,000 clones, around 90% of them present only once. The source material was peripheral blood. Receptor source: a human donor with active COVID-19. The donor label of this sample is uncertain.

The chain recombines TRBV3-1 (or the pseudogene TRBV3-2) with TRBJ2-1, with TRBD2 matching 16 bases. Germline lookup yields CDR1 LGHDT and CDR2 YNNKEL (reference sequence). The CDR3 loop spans 15 amino acids. V trimming: 5 bases; J trimming: 14 bases; junction bases outside the gene matches: 9. The CDR3 here is CASSSPGLAGGPEFF. The CDR3, as DNA: TGTGCCAGCAGCTCGCCGGGACTAGCGGGAGGGCCTGAGTTCTTC.

This clone appeared a single time. This CDR3 reads CAWSAGGARGYTF. For the CDR3, the DNA is TGTGCCTGGAGTGCGGGGGGCGCGCGAGGCTACACCTTC. This chain joins TRBV30 and TRBJ1-2, with TRBD1 as a possible D gene (6 bases). The germline gives CDR1 GTSNPN, CDR2 SVGIG (reference sequence). V was clipped by 1 base and J by 8 bases, with 14 bases between them. The CDR3 has 13 residues.

V usage is TRBV27 and J usage is TRBJ2-1, with 9 bases that match TRBD2. CDR1 and CDR2 (germline): MNHEY, SMNVEV (reference sequence). The V gene end was trimmed by 6 bases and the J gene end by 6 bases; junction bases not matched to a gene: 6. The CDR3 has 14 residues. The CDR3 spells CASSHSGRRNEQFF. CDR3 bases: TGTGCCAGCAGCCACAGCGGGAGGCGCAATGAGCAGTTCTTC.

The V gene is TRBV29-1, the J gene TRBJ1-4; D is perhaps TRBD1 (5 bases). The ends were cut back, 5 bases at V and 7 bases at J, with 17 bases in the middle. The CDR3 length is 14 residues. CDR1 SQVTM and CDR2 ANQGSEA come from the germline V gene. Here the CDR3 DNA reads TGCAGCGTTTTTTCCGGGGGATCCGGTGAAAAACTGTTTTTT. Its translation: CSVFSGGSGEKLFF.

This CDR3 is CASSEGAQAKNIQYF. The CDR3 DNA sequence: TGTGCCAGTAGCGAGGGGGCGCAGGCCAAAAACATTCAGTACTTC. The chain employs TRBV19 and TRBJ2-4, with 7 bases fitting TRBD1. The CDR3 extends over 15 amino acids. Germline trimming cut 6 bases from V and 1 base from J; bases unmatched to any gene: 6. Germline-derived CDR1 and CDR2 are LNHDA and SQIVND (reference sequence).

This rearrangement joins TRBV11-3 to TRBJ2-6; 7 bases are a match to TRBD1. Germline V gives CDR1 SGHNT, CDR2 YENEEA. V was clipped by 1 base and J by 12 bases; unmatched bases: 6. The CDR3 extends over 14 amino acids. CDR3 amino acids: CASSLGQGYPVLTF. As DNA, the CDR3 is TGTGCCAGCAGCTTAGGACAGGGTTACCCCGTCCTGACTTTC. Based on the CDR3 plus reference TRBV11-3 and TRBJ2-6, the full variable domain is EAGVVQSPRYKIIEKKQPVAFWCNPISGHNTLYWYLQNLGQGPELLIRYENEEAVDDSQLPKDRFSAERLKGVDSTLKIQPAELGDSAVYLCASSLGQGYPVLTFGAGSRLTVL.

J is TRBJ1-1 and V is TRBV9; D might be TRBD1 (5 bases). Trimming shortened V by 0 bases and J by 7 bases, and 10 bases separated the two germline ends. CDR1 SGDLS and CDR2 YYNGEE come from the germline V gene. This CDR3 contains 13 residues. In DNA, the CDR3 is TGTGCCAGCAGCGTAGCTCTAAGGGGTGAAGCTTTCTTT. Protein: CASSVALRGEAFF.

V is TRBV9 and J is TRBJ2-3; 10 bases map to TRBD2. This CDR3 is 15 amino acids long. After removal of 3 bases from V and 8 bases from J, the junction contained 9 bases not matched to a gene. Looked up from germline, CDR1 is SGDLS and CDR2 is YYNGEE. CDR3 nucleotides: TGTGCCAGCAGCGCCACAGCGGGAGGGCCAGGTACGCAGTATTTT. It encodes CASSATAGGPGTQYF. Full variable domain (outside the CDR3, taken from reference TRBV9 and TRBJ2-3): DSGVTQTPKHLITATGQRVTLRCSPRSGDLSVYWYQQSLDQGLQFLIQYYNGEERAKGNILERFSAQQFPDLHSELNLSSLELGDSALYFCASSATAGGPGTQYFGPGTRLTVL.

This chain links TRBV6-2 or TRBV6-3 with TRBJ1-6; D unresolved. This CDR3 region has 15 residues. Germline V lookup: CDR1 MNHEY, CDR2 SVGEGT. The germline V and J ends were trimmed by 4 bases and 8 bases, with 15 bases remaining between them. The CDR3 protein is CASSSLAGEDSPLHF. As DNA, the CDR3 is TGTGCCAGCAGTTCCCTCGCCGGGGAGGATTCACCCCTCCACTTT.

Notes on this clone: The sample has other DNA sequences that encode this CDR3 too. The chain employs TRBV12-3 or TRBV12-4 and TRBJ1-2; D is possibly TRBD1 (5 bases). The CDR3 is made up of 13 amino acids. Trimming removed 1 base from V and 2 bases from J, with 5 bases in between. The CDR3 protein is CASSLGQNYGYTF. CDR3 in DNA: TGTGCCAGCAGTTTAGGACAGAACTATGGCTACACCTTC.

V usage is TRBV7-6 and J usage is TRBJ2-2, with 11 bases aligning to TRBD2. The V and J ends lost 5 bases and 6 bases, in that order; junction bases with no gene match: 8. This CDR3 region has 16 residues. Per germline, CDR1 SGHVS and CDR2 FNYEAQ. As DNA, the CDR3 is TGTGCCAGCAGCCCTATAGCGGGAGGGCCGGCCGGGGAGCTGTTTTTT. This gives the protein CASSPIAGGPAGELFF.

The V gene is TRBV5-6, the J gene TRBJ2-7; 9 bases line up with TRBD2. The V gene end was trimmed by 1 base and the J gene end by 4 bases; junction bases not matched to a gene: 0. The CDR3 has 13 residues. From germline, CDR1 is SGHDT and CDR2 YYEEEE. DNA of the CDR3: TGTGCCAGCAGCTTGACTAGCGGGTACGAGCAGTACTTC. It specifies CASSLTSGYEQYF.

The J gene is TRBJ2-5, the V gene TRBV30, with D maybe TRBD1 (5 bases). Germline V gives CDR1 GTSNPN, CDR2 SVGIG (reference sequence). The germline V and J ends were trimmed by 0 bases and 5 bases, with 13 bases remaining between them. CDR3 size: 14 residues. CDR3 sequence (DNA): TGTGCCTGGAGTGTAGAAGGGGCCCGGGAGACCCAGTACTTC. It specifies CAWSVEGARETQYF.

V is TRBV4-1 and J is TRBJ2-7; 9 positions agree with TRBD1. Germline V gene lookup returns CDR1 MGHRA and CDR2 YSYEKL. The V segment lost 0 bases and the J segment 3 bases; nucleotides outside the gene matches: 9. The CDR3 runs to 17 residues. In DNA, the CDR3 is TGCGCCAGCAGCCAAGATGCACCCGGGACAGGGCTCTACGAGCAGTACTTC. Its translation is CASSQDAPGTGLYEQYF.

The rearrangement links TRBV5-1 to TRBJ1-1, with TRBD1 as a possible D gene (6 bases). Trimming removed 0 bases from V and 0 bases from J, with 12 bases in between. Per the germline V gene, CDR1 is SGHRS and CDR2 is YFSETQ. The CDR3 loop spans 16 amino acids. The CDR3 region is CASSLVFGQLNTEAFF. The DNA of the CDR3 is TGCGCCAGCAGCTTGGTTTTCGGACAGTTGAACACTGAAGCTTTCTTT. Full variable domain (rest looked up from reference TRBV5-1 and TRBJ1-1): KAGVTQTPRYLIKTRGQQVTLSCSPISGHRSVSWYQQTPGQGLQFLFEYFSETQRNKGNFPGRFSGRQFSNSRSEMNVSTLELGDSALYLCASSLVFGQLNTEAFFGQGTRLTVV.

The rearrangement joins TRBV7-3 to TRBJ1-5, with D unresolved. The CDR3 sequence is 13 residues long. V lost 5 bases to trimming and J lost 2 bases, with 7 bases between them. Germline V CDR1 and CDR2: SGHTA, FQGTGA. The CDR3 loop is CASSETGNQPQHF. The DNA for the CDR3 is TGTGCCAGCAGCGAAACTGGCAATCAGCCCCAGCATTTT.

J is TRBJ2-5 and V is TRBV7-9, with D perhaps matching TRBD2 (6 bases). The CDR3 is 15 amino acids. Germline CDR1 is SEHNR and CDR2 is FQNEAQ (reference sequence). Deletions cut 6 bases from V and 4 bases from J, with 18 bases between. CDR3 residues: CASRWGLGVGETQYF. CDR3 coding DNA: TGTGCCAGCAGGTGGGGACTGGGGGTAGGAGAGACCCAGTACTTC.

The chain carries TRBV7-3 and TRBJ2-7; 9 nucleotides match TRBD2. The CDR3 extends over 15 amino acids. V was clipped by 6 bases and J by 4 bases; unmatched bases: 10. CDR1 is SGHTA and CDR2 is FQGTGA in the germline V gene. Here the CDR3 reads CASSLGVAGVYEQYF. CDR3 coding DNA: TGTGCCAGCAGTCTCGGGGTAGCGGGAGTGTACGAGCAGTACTTC.

This clone has more than one count but fewer than ten. The CDR3 sequence: CASSQTGGPQHF. DNA for the CDR3: TGTGCCAGCAGTCAGACAGGTGGGCCCCAGCATTTT. This chain uses TRBV7-2 with TRBJ1-5; tentatively, D is TRBD1 (6 bases). CDR3 length: 12 residues. V shed 6 bases and J shed 9 bases, with 12 bases lying between them. Germline CDR1 is SGHTA and CDR2 is FQGNSA.

This clone has only a few counts. The V call is TRBV10-2, the J call TRBJ2-5, with 8 bases lining up with TRBD2. In germline, CDR1 is WSHSY, CDR2 SAAADI. The length of the CDR3 is 16 residues. Germline trimming cut 6 bases from V and 0 bases from J; bases unmatched to any gene: 9. The CDR3 DNA is TGCGCCAGCAGAGATACTAGCGGAGCGTACCAAGAGACCCAGTACTTC. Translating gives CASRDTSGAYQETQYF.

The V gene is TRBV6-4, the J gene TRBJ2-2; D gene unclear. The V end was cut by 0 bases, the J end by 5 bases, with 7 bases between. Germline CDR1 reads MRHNA; CDR2 reads SNTAGT. CDR3 length: 14 amino acids. The CDR3 sequence: CASSDSSETGELFF. CDR3 DNA: TGTGCCAGCAGTGACTCCTCCGAGACCGGGGAGCTGTTTTTT.

The V call is TRBV11-3, the J call TRBJ2-5, with 8 positions matching TRBD2. Trimming removed 5 bases from V and 3 bases from J; junction bases left unmatched: 8. Germline CDR1 and CDR2: SGHNT and YENEEA. CDR3 length: 15 amino acids. CDR3 bases: TGTGCCAGCAGCGCGAGCGGGAGCACAGAAGAGACCCAGTACTTC. Protein: CASSASGSTEETQYF.

V and J are TRBV9 and TRBJ1-6; 7 bases fit TRBD1. Germline CDR1 SGDLS, CDR2 YYNGEE. This CDR3 region has 15 residues. The trim removed 0 bases at V and 7 bases at J, leaving 4 bases unmatched. CDR3 nucleotide sequence: TGTGCCAGCAGCGTAGCCGGGACAGAAAATTCACCCCTCCACTTT. It specifies CASSVAGTENSPLHF.

This chain links TRBV4-2 with TRBJ2-1; D might be TRBD1 (6 bases). Per germline, CDR1 LGHNA and CDR2 YNFKEQ. The V end lost 0 bases, the J end lost 15 bases, and 21 bases lay between the germline ends. The CDR3 spans 15 residues. DNA of the CDR3: TGTGCCAGCAGCCAAGATATGAGTCAAGTGGGGGCCGGGTTCTTC. It encodes CASSQDMSQVGAGFF.

The chain joins TRBV11-2 to TRBJ1-1; D call uncertain. The V gene lost 1 base and the J gene lost 1 base, with 10 bases spanning the gap. This CDR3 region has 15 residues. The germline V gene encodes CDR1 SGHAT and CDR2 FQNNGV. CDR3 coding DNA: TGTGCCAGCAGCTTAGTCCTACTCTCGAACACTGAAGCTTTCTTT. Protein: CASSLVLLSNTEAFF. Variable domain in full (rest from reference TRBV11-2 and TRBJ1-1): EAGVAQSPRYKIIEKRQSVAFWCNPISGHATLYWYQQILGQGPKLLIQFQNNGVVDDSQLPKDRFSAERLKGVDSTLKIQPAKLEDSAVYLCASSLVLLSNTEAFFGQGTRLTVV.

The rearrangement uses TRBV28 and TRBJ2-1, with 12 bases fitting TRBD2. Germline V CDR1 and CDR2: MDHEN, SYDVKM. J was trimmed by 5 bases and V by 2 bases; bases with no gene match: 7. The CDR3 spans 17 residues. In DNA, the CDR3 is TGTGCCAGCAGTTTAACCTTTGGACTAGCGGGAAACAATGAGCAGTTCTTC. This codes for CASSLTFGLAGNNEQFF.

The J gene is TRBJ1-6, the V gene TRBV28; D gene uncertain. The CDR3 sequence is 12 residues long. The germline V gene has CDR1 MDHEN and CDR2 SYDVKM. Trimming left V 6 bases short and J 7 bases short, with 7 bases between. The CDR3 region is CASSFRNSPLHF. The CDR3 nucleotides are TGTGCCAGCAGCTTCAGGAATTCACCCCTCCACTTT.

The chain combines TRBV7-9 with TRBJ2-5; 8 positions match TRBD2. The junction had 5 bases not matched to a gene; V was cut back by 1 base and J by 1 base. From germline, CDR1 is SEHNR and CDR2 FQNEAQ (reference sequence). The CDR3 contains 16 residues. CDR3 bases: TGTGCCAGCAGCTTAGGGGCGGGGGGACCCCAAGAGACCCAGTACTTC. It encodes CASSLGAGGPQETQYF. The full variable domain, completed using reference TRBV7-9 and TRBJ2-5, is DTGVSQNPRHKITKRGQNVTFRCDPISEHNRLYWYRQTLGQGPEFLTYFQNEAQLEKSRLLSDRFSAERPKGSFSTLEIQRTEQGDSAMYLCASSLGAGGPQETQYFGPGTRLLVL.

V gene TRBV11-3 combines with J gene TRBJ2-7, with D possibly being TRBD1 (6 bases). The CDR3 totals 14 residues. Trimming cost V 2 bases and J 6 bases, with 14 bases left between them. Germline CDR1 and CDR2: SGHNT and YENEEA. The CDR3 sequence is CASSLTRGSSEQYF. The CDR3 bases are TGTGCCAGCAGCTTAACCAGGGGCTCATCCGAGCAGTACTTC.

J is TRBJ2-2 and V is TRBV2; no definite D call. Germline V gene lookup returns CDR1 SNHLY and CDR2 FYNNEI. V lost 7 bases and J 5 bases, leaving 14 bases between the germline ends. CDR3 length: 14 residues. CDR3: CASNRPTTTGELFF. CDR3 sequence (DNA): TGTGCCAGCAATCGACCTACGACAACCGGGGAGCTGTTTTTT.

The chain carries TRBV14 and TRBJ1-1; D is uncertain. V lost 1 base, J lost 3 bases, and 6 bases lay in between. Germline lookup yields CDR1 SGHDN and CDR2 FVKESK. The CDR3 sequence is 13 residues long. As DNA, the CDR3 is TGTGCCAGCAGCCAAGGCGCATACACTGAAGCTTTCTTT. This encodes CASSQGAYTEAFF.